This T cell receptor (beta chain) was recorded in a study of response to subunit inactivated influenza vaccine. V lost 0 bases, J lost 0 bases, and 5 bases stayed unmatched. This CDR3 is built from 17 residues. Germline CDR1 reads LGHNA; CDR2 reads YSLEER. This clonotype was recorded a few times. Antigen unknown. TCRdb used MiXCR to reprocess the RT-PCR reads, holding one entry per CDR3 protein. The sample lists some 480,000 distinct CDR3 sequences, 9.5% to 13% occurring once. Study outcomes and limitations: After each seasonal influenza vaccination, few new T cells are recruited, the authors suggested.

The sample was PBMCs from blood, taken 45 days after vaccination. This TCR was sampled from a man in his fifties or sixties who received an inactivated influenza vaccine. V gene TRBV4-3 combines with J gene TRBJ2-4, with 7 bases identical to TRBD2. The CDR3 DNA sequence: TGCGCCAGCAGCCAAGATGGGGAGGGGATAGCCAAAAACATTCAGTACTTC. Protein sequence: CASSQDGEGIAKNIQYF.